The 27 T cell receptor beta chains given below trace back to one sample, sequenced in a study of shared clonotypes between healthy human individuals. Sequenced by immunoSEQ multiplex PCR; TCRdb stores in-frame clones only, minus some. The data show roughly 700,000 clones, about 74% seen once. Sequencing was carried out using memory CD4+ T cells sorted from blood. Regarding subset: CD45RA-negative fraction. Receptors were obtained from a young woman in good health.

The rearrangement uses TRBV2 and TRBJ1-4, with 7 bases identical to TRBD1. The CDR3 consists of 15 residues. V was clipped by 6 bases and J by 0 bases; unmatched bases: 4. Germline lookup yields CDR1 SNHLY and CDR2 FYNNEI. DNA for the CDR3: TGTGCCAGCAGGGGACAGAGAGCAACTAATGAAAAACTGTTTTTT. This translates into CASRGQRATNEKLFF. Combining the CDR3 with reference TRBV2 and TRBJ1-4 gives the whole variable domain EPEVTQTPSHQVTQMGQEVILRCVPISNHLYFYWYRQILGQKVEFLVSFYNNEISEKSEIFDDQFSVERPDGSNFTLKIRSTKLEDSAMYFCASRGQRATNEKLFFGSGTQLSVL.

CDR3 in amino acids: CASSRADTQYF. Here the CDR3 DNA reads TGTGCCAGCTCCCGGGCAGATACGCAGTATTTT. The chain links TRBV5-6 to TRBJ2-3; D is undetermined. CDR3 size: 11 residues. Per the germline V gene, CDR1 is SGHDT and CDR2 is YYEEEE. The germline V and J ends were trimmed by 7 bases and 4 bases, with 7 bases remaining between them.

As concerns this clone: Other DNA sequences of this sample code for an identical CDR3. This rearrangement joins TRBV5-4 to TRBJ2-1, with D unresolved. Germline CDR1 is SGHNT and CDR2 is YYREEE (reference sequence). This CDR3 has 16 amino acids. V was cut by 0 bases and J by 0 bases, with 10 bases left in between. CDR3: CASSLVGGNSYNEQFF. For the CDR3, the DNA is TGTGCCAGCAGCTTGGTTGGCGGCAACTCCTACAATGAGCAGTTCTTC.

The rearrangement joins TRBV30 to TRBJ1-2; D is ambiguous. The CDR3 contains 11 residues. The V gene's germline CDR1 is GTSNPN and CDR2 SVGIG (reference sequence). Trimming shortened V by 2 bases and J by 8 bases, and 9 bases separated the two germline ends. The CDR3 nucleotides read TGTGCCTGGAGTCCTACGGGCGGCTACACCTTC. Its translation is CAWSPTGGYTF.

The chain links TRBV19 to TRBJ1-3; D is unresolved. The CDR3 is 16 amino acids. Germline values: CDR1 LNHDA, CDR2 SQIVND (reference sequence). The DNA of the CDR3 is TGTGCAGCCAGATCAACCGCGGCCAACTCTGGAAACACCATATATTTT. Amino acid sequence: CAARSTAANSGNTIYF.

The genes are TRBV25-1 and TRBJ2-1; 11 bases are a match to TRBD2. The CDR3 runs to 17 residues. Per germline, CDR1 MGHDK and CDR2 SYGVNS. The V gene end was trimmed by 0 bases and the J gene end by 4 bases; junction bases not matched to a gene: 5. CDR3 protein: CASSEYTGLAGYNEQFF. In DNA, the CDR3 is TGTGCCAGCAGTGAATATACCGGACTAGCGGGTTACAATGAGCAGTTCTTC.

The chain links TRBV6-6 to TRBJ2-1, with D perhaps TRBD2 (5 bases). Germline CDR1 reads MNHNY; CDR2 reads SVGAGI (reference sequence). The CDR3 covers 14 residues. V lost 5 bases, J lost 4 bases, and 12 bases lay in between. The CDR3, as DNA: TGTGCCAGCAGTCCCACAGCGGATTACAATGAGCAGTTCTTC. Protein sequence: CASSPTADYNEQFF.

As for this clone: Other DNA sequences within the sample encode an identical CDR3. The J gene is TRBJ1-1, the V gene TRBV5-1; 7 bases line up with TRBD1. This CDR3 region has 15 residues. V dropped 0 bases and J dropped 2; count of bases not matched to a gene: 4. Germline CDR1 reads SGHRS; CDR2 reads YFSETQ. The CDR3 nucleotides read TGCGCCAGCAGCTTGGGGACAGGTTATAACACTGAAGCTTTCTTT. The encoded protein is CASSLGTGYNTEAFF.

The chain carries TRBV7-2 and TRBJ2-1, with 7 positions matching TRBD1. CDR3 length: 15 residues. V shed 5 bases, J shed 4 bases, and the junction held 8 bases outside the gene matches. The germline gives CDR1 SGHTA, CDR2 FQGNSA. CDR3: CASSTRQGRYNEQFF. The CDR3 nucleotides read TGTGCCAGCAGCACCCGACAGGGCCGATACAATGAGCAGTTCTTC.

This clone was seen a few times. The gene calls are TRBV11-3 and TRBJ2-2; the D gene is possibly TRBD2 (5 bases). This CDR3 has 15 amino acids. Germline CDR1 and CDR2: SGHNT and YENEEA. V was clipped by 4 bases and J by 4 bases, with 13 bases between them. The CDR3 nucleotides read TGTGCCAGCAGCTCCTCTCAAGCGGTCACCGGGGAGCTGTTTTTT. Amino acids: CASSSSQAVTGELFF.

The CDR3 nucleotides read TGTGCCAGCAGCAGATCGACTAGCGGGAGGGGGAGCTCCTACGAGCAGTACTTC. Translation gives CASSRSTSGRGSSYEQYF. This sequence joins TRBV7-8 and TRBJ2-7; 14 bases align to TRBD2. The CDR3 runs 18 residues. V shed 5 bases, J shed 0 bases, and the junction held 9 bases outside the gene matches. Germline-derived CDR1 and CDR2 are SGHVS and FQNEAQ.

This clone was picked up one time. CDR3 nucleotide sequence: TGCGCCAGCAGTGCGAGGGGACGGAATGTGGATGAGCAGTTCTTC. Translating it yields CASSARGRNVDEQFF. The chain employs TRBV10-1 and TRBJ2-1; D possibly uses TRBD1 or TRBD2 (5 bases each). The V and J ends lost 4 bases and 8 bases respectively, with 18 bases between them. Germline V lookup: CDR1 WNHNN, CDR2 SYGVQD (reference sequence). The CDR3 sequence is 15 residues long.

The V gene is TRBV7-2, the J gene TRBJ2-1; D gene uncertain. V shed 0 bases and J shed 5 bases, with 8 bases lying between them. The CDR3 is made up of 14 amino acids. CDR1 and CDR2 (germline): SGHTA, FQGNSA. Written as DNA, the CDR3 is TGTGCCAGCAGCTTAGCGTCCCACAACAATGAGCAGTTCTTC. As protein: CASSLASHNNEQFF.

This chain joins TRBV6-5 and TRBJ1-4; D is unresolved. V dropped 5 bases and J dropped 3 bases, with 13 bases sitting between them. Germline V gene sequence: CDR1 MNHEY, CDR2 SVGAGI. CDR3 length: 15 residues. The CDR3 here is CASSTTRRPNEKLFF. The CDR3 bases are TGTGCCAGCAGTACGACCCGGAGGCCTAATGAAAAACTGTTTTTT.

This chain uses TRBV28 with TRBJ2-1, with D perhaps given as TRBD1 or TRBD2 (5 bases each). The length of the CDR3 is 15 residues. Germline CDR1 is MDHEN and CDR2 is SYDVKM. V was trimmed by 8 bases and J by 10 bases, leaving 24 bases between them. CDR3 protein: CASRPTGTRAGEQFF. The CDR3 DNA is TGTGCCAGCCGGCCTACCGGGACCCGCGCTGGGGAGCAGTTCTTC.

Written as DNA, the CDR3 is TGCGCCAGCAGCCGGAGGGGACTAGCGGTTGATGAGCAGTACTTC. Encoded protein: CASSRRGLAVDEQYF. The chain combines TRBV10-1 with TRBJ2-7, with 11 bases fitting TRBD2. The junction had 11 bases not matched to a gene; V was cut back by 6 bases and J by 7 bases. The CDR3 is 15 residues long. Germline-derived CDR1 and CDR2 are WNHNN and SYGVQD (reference sequence).

The chain is built from TRBV28 and TRBJ1-6, with no clear D. Trimming left V 4 bases short and J 8 bases short, with 6 bases between. Germline CDR1 MDHEN, CDR2 SYDVKM. The CDR3 is 12 residues long. The chain's CDR3 is CASSSLDSPLHF. Here the CDR3 DNA reads TGTGCCAGCAGTTCTCTGGATTCACCCCTCCACTTT.

CDR3 in DNA: TGTGCCAGCAGGGTCCTGAACACTGAAGCTTTCTTT. It is translated as CASRVLNTEAFF. V usage is TRBV28 and J usage is TRBJ1-1, with D unresolved. The CDR3 spans 12 residues. Germline lookup yields CDR1 MDHEN and CDR2 SYDVKM. Trimming pared 6 bases from V and 0 bases from J, leaving 5 bases between.

Only a few counts were recorded for this clone. The rearrangement joins TRBV27 to TRBJ2-3; tentative D call: TRBD2 (6 bases). Trimming left V 0 bases short and J 9 bases short, with 16 bases between. The CDR3 is 15 amino acids. In germline, CDR1 is MNHEY, CDR2 SMNVEV (reference sequence). CDR3 in amino acids: CASSLSLLLAQTQYF. As DNA, the CDR3 is TGTGCCAGCAGTTTATCACTCTTACTAGCCCAAACGCAGTATTTT.

This clone is a singleton in its sample. The CDR3 sequence: CASSQGQGADTEAFF. DNA for the CDR3: TGTGCCAGCAGCCAAGGACAGGGGGCCGATACTGAAGCTTTCTTT. The V gene is TRBV7-9, the J gene TRBJ1-1, with 11 nucleotides matching TRBD1. Germline loops: CDR1 SEHNR, CDR2 FQNEAQ (reference sequence). The CDR3 is made up of 15 amino acids. J gave up 5 bases and V 5 bases, and 7 bases lay outside the gene matches. Using reference TRBV7-9 and TRBJ1-1 for the parts outside the CDR3, the full variable domain is DTGVSQNPRHKITKRGQNVTFRCDPISEHNRLYWYRQTLGQGPEFLTYFQNEAQLEKSRLLSDRFSAERPKGSFSTLEIQRTEQGDSAMYLCASSQGQGADTEAFFGQGTRLTVV.

The chain employs TRBV9 and TRBJ2-3; TRBD2 is a possible D gene (6 bases). The CDR3 sequence is 15 residues long. Germline loops: CDR1 SGDLS, CDR2 YYNGEE. Trimming pared 1 base from V and 4 bases from J, leaving 13 bases between. The CDR3 loop is CASSVRESDADTQYF. The CDR3 DNA reads as TGTGCCAGCAGCGTACGGGAGTCGGATGCAGATACGCAGTATTTT.

A word on this clone: Other DNA variants within this sample encode the same CDR3. This sequence joins TRBV19 and TRBJ2-3; the match to TRBD2 covers 13 bases. The CDR3 is 15 amino acids. CDR1 LNHDA and CDR2 SQIVND come from the germline V gene (reference sequence). The J segment lost 4 bases and the V segment lost 6 bases, leaving 4 bases of the junction unmatched. The CDR3 spells CASRGLAGRADTQYF. The CDR3 region has the DNA TGTGCCAGTAGGGGACTAGCGGGACGTGCAGATACGCAGTATTTT.

J is TRBJ1-5 and V is TRBV23-1; 9 bases line up with TRBD1. TRBV23-1 is identified as an open reading frame with a role that is uncertain. Trimming cost V 2 bases and J 3 bases; bases outside gene matches: 5. This CDR3 contains 16 residues. Here the CDR3 DNA reads TGCGCCAGCAGTCAAACGGGACAGGGAATCAATCAGCCCCAGCATTTT. It translates to CASSQTGQGINQPQHF.

Details on this clone: The same CDR3 is also encoded by other DNA sequences in this sample. The chain employs TRBV19 and TRBJ2-1, with 10 bases that match TRBD2. The CDR3 is made up of 14 amino acids. V trimming: 9 bases; J trimming: 2 bases; junction bases outside the gene matches: 4. CDR1 and CDR2 from the germline V gene are LNHDA and SQIVND (reference sequence). CDR3 sequence (DNA): TGTGCCAGCACCACTAGCGGGGCCTACAATGAGCAGTTCTTC. This gives the protein CASTTSGAYNEQFF.

V gene TRBV2 combines with J gene TRBJ2-7; 11 bases fit TRBD1. Looked up from germline, CDR1 is SNHLY and CDR2 is FYNNEI. J was trimmed by 3 bases and V by 1 base; bases with no gene match: 2. CDR3 length equals 15 residues. CDR3 amino acids: CASSEGGTGGYEQYF. As DNA, the CDR3 is TGTGCCAGCAGTGAAGGCGGGACAGGGGGCTACGAGCAGTACTTC.

V usage is TRBV25-1 and J usage is TRBJ2-1; D unclear. There are 15 residues in the CDR3. CDR1 MGHDK and CDR2 SYGVNS come from the germline V gene. Trimming pared 1 base from V and 1 base from J, leaving 8 bases between. The CDR3 coding sequence is TGTGCCAGCAGTGAATCTGCGGCGTCCTACAATGAGCAGTTCTTC. This translates into CASSESAASYNEQFF. Using reference TRBV25-1 and TRBJ2-1 for the parts outside the CDR3, the full variable domain is EADIYQTPRYLVIGTGKKITLECSQTMGHDKMYWYQQDPGMELHLIHYSYGVNSTEKGDLSSESTVSRIRTEHFPLTLESARPSHTSQYLCASSESAASYNEQFFGPGTRLTVL.

V is TRBV10-1 and J is TRBJ2-7; D remains ambiguous. With 3 bases removed from V and 2 bases from J, the gap between germline ends came to 20 bases. The CDR3 loop spans 17 amino acids. The germline V gene has CDR1 WNHNN and CDR2 SYGVQD (reference sequence). DNA of the CDR3: TGCGCCAGCAGTGACCGGTCCCCTGGGCGGACGACCTACGAGCAGTACTTC. Protein: CASSDRSPGRTTYEQYF.